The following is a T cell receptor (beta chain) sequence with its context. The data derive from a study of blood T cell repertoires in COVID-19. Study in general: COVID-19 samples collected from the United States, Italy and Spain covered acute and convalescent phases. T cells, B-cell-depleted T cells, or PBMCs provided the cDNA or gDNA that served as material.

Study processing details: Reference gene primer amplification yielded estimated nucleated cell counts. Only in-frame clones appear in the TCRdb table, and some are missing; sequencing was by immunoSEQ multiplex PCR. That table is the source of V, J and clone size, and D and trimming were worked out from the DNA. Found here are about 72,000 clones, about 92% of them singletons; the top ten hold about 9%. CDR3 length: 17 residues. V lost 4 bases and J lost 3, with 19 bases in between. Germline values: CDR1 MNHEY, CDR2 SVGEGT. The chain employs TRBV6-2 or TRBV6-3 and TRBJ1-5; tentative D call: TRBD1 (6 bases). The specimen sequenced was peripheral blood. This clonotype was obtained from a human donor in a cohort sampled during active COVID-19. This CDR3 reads CASSFEYKGQLNQPQHF. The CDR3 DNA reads TGTGCCAGCAGTTTCGAATACAAAGGACAGCTCAATCAGCCCCAGCATTTT.